This record looks at one TCR beta chain sequence and its context. Antigen specificity is unknown. The data derive from a study of cytomegalovirus exposure and HLA in healthy donors. Study-wide context: Out of 150 million to 200 million T cells, an earlier analysis found some 110 million unique TCR beta sequences in total. General observations from the study: Per a prior analysis, the majority of TCR beta V segments were productive roughly 87% or roughly 30% of the time. The authors later found most CMV-associated TCR beta chains appeared HLA-restricted. Available immune exposure information was restricted to CMV serostatus only.

V lost 6 bases and J lost 4, with 18 bases in between. The CDR3 consists of 15 residues. The germline CDR1 and CDR2 sequences are MGHRA and YSYEKL. With 60 Vbeta and 13 Jbeta primers, the PCR was carried out. Only in-frame clones appear in the TCRdb table, and some are missing; sequencing was by immunoSEQ multiplex PCR. This repertoire shows some 150,000 clones, approximately 72% found once; its top ten account for about 2.5%. The chain joins TRBV4-1 to TRBJ1-1; the D gene is possibly TRBD1 (6 bases). Input material: PBMCs. This receptor was obtained from a human donor in good health. The CDR3, as DNA: TGCGCCAGCAGGACCACGGGGGGCTCCGGCACTGAAGCTTTCTTT. Its translation: CASRTTGGSGTEAFF.